The rows below give T cell receptor beta chains drawn from one sample of a study of blood T cell repertoires in COVID-19. The data were produced by immunoSEQ multiplex PCR, yet TCRdb's version contains in-frame clones alone and is incomplete. The sample yields some 250,000 clones, approximately 91% seen once. Material: peripheral blood. The receptors here all came from a woman in her 30s with acute or convalescent COVID-19. Both conserved end residues are part of each CDR3. The D gene is left open where the match is weak. The listing skips clone size in some rows; elsewhere it reads once, few, many or a size class.

TRBJ2-1	TRBV7-6	TRBD2	-	CASSLALAGGPREQFF	TGTGCCAGCAGCTTAGCTTTGGCGGGAGGGCCCCGGGAGCAGTTCTTC
TRBJ2-1	TRBV29-1	TRBD1	once	CSVRQGYNEQFF	TGCAGCGTTCGACAGGGGTACAATGAGCAGTTCTTC
TRBJ2-6	TRBV5-1	-	-	CASSLDTAGANVLTF	TGCGCCAGCAGCCTCGACACGGCTGGGGCCAACGTCCTGACTTTC
TRBJ1-1	TRBV27	-	-	CASSFAGVPNTEAFF	TGTGCCAGCAGTTTTGCAGGGGTTCCGAACACTGAAGCTTTCTTT
TRBJ1-2	TRBV13	TRBD1	-	CASSTRGGRGQLYGYTF	TGTGCCAGCAGCACCAGGGGTGGCAGGGGGCAATTATATGGCTACACCTTC
TRBJ2-7	TRBV24-1	TRBD1	-	CATSDSGQGGHEQYF	TGTGCCACCAGTGACTCCGGACAGGGTGGCCACGAGCAGTACTTC
TRBJ2-5	TRBV7-9	-	-	CASSDGQYQETQYF	TGTGCCAGCAGCGATGGACAGTACCAAGAGACCCAGTACTTC
TRBJ1-5	TRBV30	TRBD1	-	CAWSSGQGGYQPQHF	TGTGCCTGGAGTTCCGGACAGGGCGGCTATCAGCCCCAGCATTTT
TRBJ2-2	TRBV19	TRBD1	-	CASDDRGRIGELFF	TGTGCCAGTGACGACAGGGGGCGTATCGGGGAGCTGTTTTTT
TRBJ1-5	TRBV7-2	-	-	CASSPPTGRLGVPQHF	TGTGCCAGCAGCCCGCCGACAGGTCGGCTGGGTGTGCCCCAGCATTTT
TRBJ1-2	TRBV5-4	TRBD1	-	CASSSGQGDWYGYTF	TGTGCCAGCAGCTCGGGACAGGGCGATTGGTATGGCTACACCTTC
TRBJ2-1	TRBV19	TRBD2	once	CASSPPASGKVDEQFF	TGTGCCAGTAGTCCGCCGGCTAGCGGGAAGGTGGATGAGCAGTTCTTC
TRBJ1-2	TRBV19	-	-	CASSTEGQFNYGYTF	TGTGCCAGTAGTACCGAAGGACAGTTTAACTATGGCTACACCTTC
TRBJ2-7	TRBV5-5	-	-	CASSPAGSASSYEQYF	TGTGCCAGCAGCCCCGCCGGGAGCGCAAGCTCCTACGAGCAGTACTTC
TRBJ2-3	TRBV5-1	TRBD2	-	CASSSGLAGGTDTQYF	TGCGCCAGCAGCTCGGGACTAGCGGGAGGCACAGATACGCAGTATTTT
TRBJ1-2	TRBV5-5	TRBD1	-	CASSEQGSTLTGYTF	TGTGCCAGCAGTGAACAGGGGAGTACCCTAACTGGCTACACCTTC
TRBJ1-3	TRBV5-1	-	-	CASSLEGSGNTIYF	TGCGCCAGCAGCTTGGAGGGGTCGGGAAACACCATATATTTT
TRBJ2-7	TRBV7-2	-	once	CASSLQRSYEQYF	TGTGCCAGCAGCTTACAGCGCTCCTACGAGCAGTACTTC
TRBJ2-3	TRBV5-6	-	-	CASSWRGFSTDTQYF	TGTGCCAGCAGCTGGAGAGGGTTTAGCACAGATACGCAGTATTTT
TRBJ1-5	TRBV9	TRBD1	-	CASSVGQGGDQPQHF	TGTGCCAGCAGCGTGGGACAGGGGGGAGATCAGCCCCAGCATTTT
TRBJ2-2	TRBV27	TRBD1	-	CASKRQGETTGELFF	TGTGCCAGCAAAAGACAGGGTGAAACGACCGGGGAGCTGTTTTTT
TRBJ1-3	TRBV5-1	-	-	CASSLGQRAGGNTIYF	TGCGCCAGCAGCTTGGGACAGAGAGCTGGTGGAAACACCATATATTTT
TRBJ2-1	TRBV11-3	TRBD2	-	CASSLDNSLAGGGNEQFF	TGTGCCAGCAGCTTAGATAATTCGCTAGCGGGAGGAGGCAATGAGCAGTTCTTC
TRBJ1-1	TRBV6-5	TRBD1	-	CASRRTGVLTEAFF	TGTGCCAGCAGGAGGACAGGGGTTTTGACTGAAGCTTTCTTT
TRBJ1-5	TRBV21-1	-	-	CASRDRDLRNQPQHF	TGTGCCAGCAGGGACAGGGATTTGAGGAATCAGCCCCAGCATTTT
TRBJ2-1	TRBV4-3	-	-	CASSQVSDNEQFF	TGCGCCAGCAGCCAAGTTTCGGACAATGAGCAGTTCTTC
TRBJ2-7	TRBV11-2	TRBD2	-	CASSRGETYEQYF	TGTGCCAGCAGCCGGGGGGAGACCTACGAGCAGTACTTC
TRBJ2-7	TRBV9	-	-	CASSVVDGGHEQYF	TGTGCCAGCAGCGTAGTCGACGGAGGCCACGAGCAGTACTTC
TRBJ2-1	TRBV9	TRBD2	-	CASSVGTSGPTNEQFF	TGTGCCAGCAGCGTAGGGACTAGCGGACCTACCAATGAGCAGTTCTTC
TRBJ2-5	TRBV28	-	-	CASTPTGFQETQYF	TGTGCCAGCACACCGACAGGCTTTCAAGAGACCCAGTACTTC
TRBJ1-1	TRBV10-3	-	few	CAIRRQPQMNTEAFF	TGTGCCATCAGGCGACAGCCCCAGATGAACACTGAAGCTTTCTTT
TRBJ1-6	TRBV19	-	-	CASSPDSNSPLHF	TGTGCCAGTAGCCCGGACAGTAATTCACCCCTCCACTTT
TRBJ1-5	TRBV9	-	-	CASSADLGSNQPQHF	TGTGCCAGCAGCGCAGATCTAGGTAGCAATCAGCCCCAGCATTTT
TRBJ1-1	TRBV6-2/TRBV6-3	-	-	CASSYFQGSLMNTEAFF	TGTGCCAGCAGTTACTTCCAGGGATCGTTGATGAACACTGAAGCTTTCTTT
TRBJ2-3	TRBV4-1	TRBD1	once	CASSRTGTGDSDTQYF	TGCGCCAGCAGCCGAACCGGGACAGGGGATTCAGATACGCAGTATTTT
TRBJ1-1	TRBV5-1	TRBD1	-	CASSLYGQGLLTEAFF	TGCGCCAGCAGCTTGTACGGACAGGGGTTGCTCACTGAAGCTTTCTTT
TRBJ2-7	TRBV5-1	TRBD2	-	CASSLGTSGRAPYEQYF	TGCGCCAGCAGCTTGGGGACTAGCGGGAGGGCCCCCTACGAGCAGTACTTC
TRBJ1-6	TRBV27	-	-	CASSLYSSSPLHF	TGTGCCAGCAGTTTATACAGCAGTTCACCCCTCCACTTT
TRBJ2-3	TRBV21-1	-	-	CASSPGPGDTDTQYF	TGTGCCAGCAGCCCTGGGCCGGGGGACACAGATACGCAGTATTTT
TRBJ2-2	TRBV27	TRBD1	-	CASSTKRTGRNTGELFF	TGTGCCAGCAGCACCAAGAGGACAGGGAGGAACACCGGGGAGCTGTTTTTT
TRBJ2-7	TRBV7-2	TRBD2	-	CASSSLAGVGEQYF	TGTGCCAGCAGCTCACTAGCGGGGGTGGGCGAGCAGTACTTC
TRBJ2-2	TRBV4-3	TRBD2	-	CASSQGPAGLNTGELFF	TGCGCCAGCAGCCAAGGGCCAGCGGGATTGAACACCGGGGAGCTGTTTTTT
TRBJ1-1	TRBV9	-	-	CASSVARDAGLNTEAFF	TGTGCCAGCAGCGTAGCGAGGGATGCGGGCTTGAACACTGAAGCTTTCTTT
TRBJ1-2	TRBV11-2	-	-	CASSLVGGLPSYGYTF	TGTGCCAGCAGCTTAGTTGGGGGACTCCCATCCTATGGCTACACCTTC
TRBJ1-3	TRBV24-1	-	-	CATSDPGSSGNTIYF	TGTGCCACCAGTGATCCGGGGAGCTCTGGAAACACCATATATTTT
TRBJ2-7	TRBV29-1	-	-	CSVEGTGLNYEQYF	TGCAGCGTTGAAGGCACGGGACTGAACTACGAGCAGTACTTC
TRBJ2-7	TRBV3-1/TRBV3-2	-	once	CASSQHEFSSSEGFYEQYF	TGTGCCAGCAGCCAACATGAATTTTCTAGCTCCGAGGGTTTTTACGAGCAGTACTTC
TRBJ2-7	TRBV19	TRBD2	once	CASSMSSGRMNEQYF	TGTGCCAGTAGTATGTCTAGCGGGAGGATGAACGAGCAGTACTTC
TRBJ1-5	TRBV7-2	-	-	CASSLFAGFNQPQHF	TGTGCCAGCAGCTTATTTGCAGGGTTCAATCAGCCCCAGCATTTT
TRBJ2-1	TRBV6-1	-	-	CASSEGQNYNEQFF	TGTGCCAGCAGTGAAGGGCAGAACTACAATGAGCAGTTCTTC
TRBJ1-5	TRBV5-6	-	-	CARSRGGAQPQHF	TGTGCCCGCAGCCGGGGGGGGGCTCAGCCCCAGCATTTT
TRBJ2-2	TRBV4-1	-	-	CASSQVGQNTGELFF	TGCGCCAGCAGCCAAGTAGGACAGAACACCGGGGAGCTGTTTTTT
TRBJ1-4	TRBV19	-	-	CASRKLNFGEKLFF	TGTGCCAGTAGAAAGTTGAATTTCGGGGAAAAACTGTTTTTT
TRBJ2-5	TRBV12-3/TRBV12-4	TRBD2	-	CASSVSGTKTQYF	TGTGCCAGCAGTGTTAGCGGGACAAAGACCCAGTACTTC
TRBJ2-7	TRBV6-6	-	-	CASSYTMGPSVYEQYF	TGTGCCAGCAGTTACACCATGGGGCCTAGCGTGTACGAGCAGTACTTC
TRBJ2-1	TRBV5-6	TRBD1	-	CASSSGTGGDLSYNEQFF	TGTGCCAGCAGCTCCGGGACAGGGGGCGACCTCTCCTACAATGAGCAGTTCTTC